This T cell receptor (beta chain) was captured in a study of cytomegalovirus exposure and HLA in healthy donors. Study information: Findings of an earlier analysis included over 95 million unique TCR beta sequences from 200 million or so T cells. Study-level points and caveats: Most subjects' HLA-A and HLA-B alleles were reportedly predicted from TCR beta sequences.

Primers for the PCR totalled 60 Vbeta and 13 Jbeta. TCRdb's copy holds only in-frame clones and misses some; the assay was immunoSEQ multiplex PCR. Of more than 95,000 clones listed, over 70% are singletons. The donors comprised healthy bone marrow donors. Turning to this clone: Its target is unknown.

V was clipped by 4 bases and J by 2 bases; unmatched bases: 3. Per germline, CDR1 MNHEY and CDR2 SMNVEV (reference sequence). This CDR3 comprises 14 residues. The chain combines TRBV27 with TRBJ2-7; 9 nucleotides match TRBD2. The receptor was isolated from a male donor in good health and CMV-seronegative. Sequences were obtained from PBMCs. The CDR3 reads CASSSSGVTYEQYF. CDR3 coding DNA: TGTGCCAGCAGTTCTAGCGGGGTTACCTACGAGCAGTACTTC.